The source of this T cell receptor (beta chain) is a study of cytomegalovirus exposure and HLA in healthy donors. Study results and caveats: Researchers reported from a later analysis that most CMV-associated TCR beta chains appeared HLA-restricted.

The donors, nominally healthy at sampling, likely had unrecorded immune exposures. A note on this clone: Its antigen is unknown.

With 60 Vbeta and 13 Jbeta primers, the PCR was carried out. The data were produced by immunoSEQ multiplex PCR, yet TCRdb's version contains in-frame clones alone and is incomplete. The sample holds 160,000 or so clones, 80% to 85% seen once. The TCR sequence derives from a male donor in good health and CMV-seropositive. Sequencing was carried out using PBMCs.

The CDR3 spells CASSPRKSQYF. The CDR3 nucleotides are TGTGCCAGCAGCCCTAGGAAATCCCAGTACTTC. The rearrangement links TRBV28 to TRBJ2-5; D not resolved. V was cut by 6 bases and J by 9 bases, with 11 bases left in between. Germline lookup yields CDR1 MDHEN and CDR2 SYDVKM. CDR3 length: 11 residues.